The 20 T cell receptor beta chains below come from one sample, sequenced in a study of T-cell reconstitution after alpha-beta-depleted transplantation in children. A TCRbeta library incorporating unique molecular identifiers was prepared. TCRdb fed the PCR reads into MiXCR, producing one record per CDR3 protein. The sample holds approximately 510,000 distinct CDR3 sequences, around 20% seen once. The material was PBMCs from the stem cell graft donor, obtained from the stem cell graft. These receptors were collected from a human donor who donated a stem cell graft to a child with acute lymphoblastic leukemia.

The V call is TRBV12-3 or TRBV12-4, the J call TRBJ2-7, with a tentative D call TRBD2 (6 bases). The CDR3 has 14 residues. V was cut by 6 bases and J by 0 bases, with 12 bases left in between. The CDR3 loop reads CASRPGTGSYEQYF. CDR3 DNA: TGTGCCAGCAGGCCCGGGACTGGCTCCTACGAGCAGTACTTC.

The chain combines TRBV20-1 with TRBJ1-4; D is perhaps TRBD1 (5 bases). V was pared by 3 bases and J by 7 bases, with 12 bases between. The germline gives CDR1 DFQATT, CDR2 SNEGSKA (reference sequence). The CDR3 is made up of 13 amino acids. CDR3 protein: CSASRDSAEKLFF. The CDR3 DNA is TGCAGTGCTAGCCGGGACTCGGCTGAAAAACTGTTTTTT.

This clonotype showed up just a few times. The J gene is TRBJ2-1, the V gene TRBV19; a possible D gene is TRBD1 (7 bases). The germline V and J ends were trimmed by 5 bases and 2 bases, with 19 bases remaining between them. This CDR3 comprises 17 residues. Germline-derived CDR1 and CDR2 are LNHDA and SQIVND (reference sequence). The CDR3 sequence is CASSQDRRGNTYNEQFF. CDR3 sequence (DNA): TGTGCCAGTAGTCAGGACAGGAGGGGGAACACCTACAATGAGCAGTTCTTC.

This clonotype showed up just a few times. The V call is TRBV2, the J call TRBJ1-1; the D gene is possibly TRBD1 (6 bases). Germline V lookup: CDR1 SNHLY, CDR2 FYNNEI. The CDR3 contains 15 residues. The V end was cut by 2 bases, the J end by 0 bases, with 10 bases between. CDR3 sequence: CASSELTGLNTEAFF. For the CDR3, the DNA is TGTGCCAGCAGTGAACTTACAGGGCTGAACACTGAAGCTTTCTTT.

V is TRBV20-1 and J is TRBJ2-5; D is undetermined. The germline CDR1 and CDR2 sequences are DFQATT and SNEGSKA (reference sequence). V shed 2 bases and J shed 4 bases, with 17 bases lying between them. The CDR3 sequence is 15 residues long. The CDR3 nucleotides read TGCAGTGCTAGAAAATTAGACGGTCTGGGAGAGACCCAGTACTTC. This codes for CSARKLDGLGETQYF.

In this sample, this clonotype turned up a few times. CDR3 region: CAWSVVETQYF. The CDR3 nucleotides read TGTGCCTGGAGTGTGGTAGAGACCCAGTACTTC. V gene TRBV30 combines with J gene TRBJ2-5; D not certain. In germline, CDR1 is GTSNPN, CDR2 SVGIG (reference sequence). The CDR3 loop spans 11 amino acids. V shed 0 bases and J shed 4 bases, with 3 bases lying between them. Drawing the rest from reference TRBV30 and TRBJ2-5, the complete variable domain is SQTIHQWPATLVQPVGSPLSLECTVEGTSNPNLYWYRQAAGRGLQLLFYSVGIGQISSEVPQNLSASRPQDRQFILSSKKLLLSDSGFYLCAWSVVETQYFGPGTRLLVL.

This clonotype occurred a few times. The V and J genes are TRBV12-3 or TRBV12-4 and TRBJ2-1, with D possibly TRBD2 on 5 matching bases. The CDR3 is 14 residues long. V lost 2 bases, J lost 8 bases, and 13 bases lay in between. This chain's CDR3 is CASSLLPGNHEQFF. In DNA, the CDR3 is TGTGCCAGCAGTTTACTCCCCGGGAATCATGAGCAGTTCTTC.

This clonotype has just a few counts. The rearrangement joins TRBV7-9 to TRBJ1-5; D unclear. V lost 4 bases and J 1 base, leaving 8 bases between the germline ends. Germline CDR1 SEHNR, CDR2 FQNEAQ (reference sequence). The CDR3 runs 14 residues. This CDR3 is CASSSLTSNQPQHF. Here the CDR3 DNA reads TGTGCCAGCAGCTCCTTGACAAGCAATCAGCCCCAGCATTTT.

The gene calls are TRBV29-1 and TRBJ1-4; TRBD1 might be the D (6 bases). The CDR3 covers 14 residues. Per germline, CDR1 SQVTM and CDR2 ANQGSEA. The V gene lost 7 bases and the J gene lost 6 bases, with 18 bases spanning the gap. The CDR3 reads CSANDGGLYEKLFF. In DNA, the CDR3 is TGCAGCGCAAACGATGGGGGGCTCTATGAAAAACTGTTTTTT.

The V gene is TRBV7-6, the J gene TRBJ2-1; the match to TRBD2 covers 11 bases. This CDR3 spans 14 amino acids. The germline V gene encodes CDR1 SGHVS and CDR2 FNYEAQ. V gave up 3 bases and J gave up 9 bases; unmatched junction bases: 4. The CDR3 DNA reads as TGTGCCAGCAGCTTTCAGACTAGCGGGGTTGAGCAGTTCTTC. This encodes CASSFQTSGVEQFF.

This clonotype was observed a few times. This sequence joins TRBV15 and TRBJ2-7, with D perhaps assigned TRBD1 or TRBD2 (6 bases each). Germline V gene lookup returns CDR1 LNHNV and CDR2 YYDKDF (reference sequence). Between the trimmed V and J ends, which lost 0 bases and 3 bases, there was a span of 15 bases. The CDR3 extends over 16 amino acids. CDR3 sequence reads: CATSRDRGLTNYEQYF. The CDR3 coding sequence is TGTGCCACCAGCAGAGATCGGGGGCTGACTAACTACGAGCAGTACTTC.

This chain connects TRBV18 to TRBJ2-5, with D tentatively TRBD1 (6 bases). Trimming took off 5 bases at V and 2 bases at J, with 15 bases between the two ends. CDR1 KGHSH and CDR2 LQKENI come from the germline V gene. This CDR3 contains 15 residues. The CDR3 DNA follows: TGTGCCAGCTCATCTTCCGTTGGACAGCAAGAGACCCAGTACTTC. It specifies CASSSSVGQQETQYF.

This clonotype was seen only a few times. The V call is TRBV7-2, the J call TRBJ1-5; weak D call: TRBD1 (5 bases). The CDR3 totals 15 residues. V shed 1 base and J shed 4 bases, with 11 bases lying between them. From germline, CDR1 is SGHTA and CDR2 FQGNSA. CDR3 coding DNA: TGTGCCAGCAGCTTAGAGGTCGGGGGTAATCAGCCCCAGCATTTT. Protein sequence: CASSLEVGGNQPQHF.

V and J are TRBV24-1 and TRBJ2-1, with 7 bases identical to TRBD2. This CDR3 is 15 amino acids long. After removal of 4 bases from V and 5 bases from J, the junction contained 7 bases not matched to a gene. Looked up from germline, CDR1 is KGHDR and CDR2 is SFDVKD. CDR3 nucleotide sequence: TGTGCCACCAGTGACTCCGGGACTATCCACAATGAGCAGTTCTTC. Its protein product is CATSDSGTIHNEQFF.

This chain uses TRBV12-3 or TRBV12-4 with TRBJ1-4; unclear D gene. Trimming took 7 bases from V and 7 from J, leaving 19 bases between them. CDR3 size: 15 residues. The CDR3 DNA reads TGTGCCAGCAATACTATCGTGGCAGTAGGTGAAAAACTGTTTTTT. Encoded protein: CASNTIVAVGEKLFF.

This chain joins TRBV10-1 and TRBJ2-5; 14 bases are shared with TRBD2. CDR3 length: 17 residues. Trimming at V came to 3 bases and at J to 4 bases, leaving 7 bases not matched to a gene. Germline assignment: CDR1 WNHNN and CDR2 SYGVQD (reference sequence). As DNA, the CDR3 is TGCGCCAGCAGTGACCCGGGACTAGCGGGAGTAGGAGAGACCCAGTACTTC. Translated: CASSDPGLAGVGETQYF.

This clonotype was seen a handful of times. The genes are TRBV20-1 and TRBJ2-3; either TRBD1 or TRBD2 may fit D (6 bases each). From germline, CDR1 is DFQATT and CDR2 SNEGSKA (reference sequence). This CDR3 contains 17 residues. Trimming cost V 6 bases and J 0 bases, with 22 bases left between them. Here the CDR3 reads CSAGGDGVATSTDTQYF. The CDR3 region has the DNA TGCAGTGCGGGGGGCGATGGAGTAGCCACTAGCACAGATACGCAGTATTTT.

The rearrangement uses TRBV3-1 and TRBJ2-1; no clear D gene. The V gene lost 1 base and the J gene lost 7 bases, with 11 bases spanning the gap. Germline lookup yields CDR1 LGHDT and CDR2 YNNKEL (reference sequence). This CDR3 has 14 residues. The CDR3 loop is CASSQAARPNEQFF. The CDR3 DNA reads TGTGCCAGCAGCCAAGCGGCCCGACCGAATGAGCAGTTCTTC.

This clonotype was counted a few times. The rearrangement joins TRBV12-3 or TRBV12-4 to TRBJ1-4, with a tentative D call TRBD1 (6 bases). CDR3 length: 14 residues. V lost 6 bases to trimming and J lost 8 bases, with 16 bases between them. DNA of the CDR3: TGTGCCAGCAGCTGGGGGCAGGTAGAAGAAAAACTGTTTTTT. This encodes CASSWGQVEEKLFF.

The chain recombines TRBV18 with TRBJ2-1; TRBD2 aligns across 15 bases. In germline, CDR1 is KGHSH, CDR2 LQKENI. Trimming removed 1 base from V and 5 bases from J; junction bases left unmatched: 12. The CDR3 runs to 20 residues. CDR3 sequence: CASSPRGGLAGGSPHNEQFF. The CDR3 region has the DNA TGTGCCAGCTCACCACGAGGGGGACTAGCGGGAGGAAGCCCACACAATGAGCAGTTCTTC.